The 3 T cell receptor beta chains in this list originate from one sample, sequenced in a study of T-cell reconstitution after alpha-beta-depleted transplantation in children. The authors prepared the TCRbeta library with unique molecular identifiers. TCRdb passed the PCR reads through MiXCR, listing each CDR3 protein once. The sample consists of about 490,000 distinct CDR3 sequences, approximately 10% of them appearing once. The sequences come from PBMCs, collected before TCRalphabeta/CD19-depleted stem cell transplant. These receptor sequences come from a child aged 2-15 years with inherited bone marrow failure, due to receive a stem cell transplant.

This clonotype has more than one count but fewer than ten. The chain carries TRBV12-3 or TRBV12-4 and TRBJ2-1, with D tentatively TRBD2 (5 bases). The CDR3 consists of 11 residues. The ends were cut back, 10 bases at V and 8 bases at J, with 12 bases in the middle. This chain's CDR3 is CATAGGHEQFF. Here the CDR3 DNA reads TGTGCCACGGCGGGTGGGCATGAGCAGTTCTTC.

The chain couples TRBV5-4 to TRBJ1-2; 7 nucleotides line up with TRBD1. The CDR3 is 13 amino acids. Germline CDR1 SGHNT, CDR2 YYREEE (reference sequence). Trimming at V came to 4 bases and at J to 5 bases, leaving 5 bases not matched to a gene. CDR3 sequence: CASSRDSQYGYTF. The CDR3 DNA follows: TGTGCCAGCAGCAGGGACAGCCAGTATGGCTACACCTTC.

This clonotype has ten or more counts. This chain links TRBV25-1 with TRBJ2-5; D not certain. CDR1 is MGHDK, CDR2 SYGVNS, per germline. This CDR3 comprises 13 residues. V was trimmed by 5 bases and J by 1 base, leaving 8 bases between them. The chain's CDR3 is CASSTLSQETQYF. The CDR3 nucleotides are TGTGCCAGCAGTACCCTGAGCCAAGAGACCCAGTACTTC.